This entry concerns a single T cell receptor beta chain. No cognate antigen has been identified for it. Base qualities are not recorded, but no much larger clone differs from it by a single base. Including cysteine and phenylalanine, the CDR3 has 15 amino acids. Of all the DNA, just the CDR3 is kept, 45 bases in frame from base 1. The germline V gene (reference sequence) gives CDR1 as DFQATT and CDR2 as SNEGSKA. The germline V and J ends show losses of 0 bases and 7 bases respectively, and no gene match explains 9 bases of the junction. This specimen belongs to a study of blood T cells in healthy people across ages (dated by TCRdb to between 2014 and 2016). Study-wide context: Template switching captured roughly one uniquely barcoded TCR beta cDNA molecule per two T cells in model experiments. The study measured age-related changes in TCR beta repertoire diversity using deep sequencing normalized with unique cDNA molecular identifiers. For two donors (one aged 18 to 30 and one aged 80 or older), the study analyzed two additional independent replicas of 1 million unique cDNA reads from the same blood draw. The donors were split into four age groups: young (average about 15 years), middle-aged (roughly 40), aged (more than 60) and long-lived (roughly 88). To avoid experimental bias, donors of different ages were distributed randomly across sequencing lanes.

Broader findings and caveats from the paper: A strong correlation was found between observed TCR beta diversity and the percentage of naive T cells measured by flow cytometry. Conclusive comparison of naive and antigen-experienced compartments was prevented by the profiling of bulk unsorted PBMCs. Estimates of total diversity from one million sequenced T cells were regarded as lower bounds and underestimates. Compared with the aged group, the long-lived group had more naive CD4+ T cells, fewer expanded clones and increased TCR diversity, a pattern suggesting age selection. Because donor CMV infection status was unknown, age-related changes in expanded clonotypes were potentially confounded. As age increased, observed TCR beta diversity per million T cells dropped in a roughly linear way, and a significant reduction was already evident by age around 41.

Libraries were constructed by 5' RACE. These reads were obtained on an Illumina HiSeq 2500. A second PCR of roughly 7 to 12 cycles was run with a J-beta primer mix and a sample-barcoded 5' primer. Each TCR beta cDNA molecule received a unique molecular identifier from a template-switch 5' adaptor carrying 12 random nucleotides. Each sample yielded at least 2.5 million CDR3-containing paired-end reads. The Mint cDNA synthesis kit, primed by a TRBC-specific oligonucleotide, was used to synthesize first-strand cDNA from all RNA. All cDNA was treated with uracil-DNA glycosylase and then went through a first 18-cycle PCR with the universal primers M1SS and BC2_uni_R. Processing in the source paper ran as follows. For normalization, 1 million high-quality reads were randomly selected from each sample, with every read carrying a distinct molecular identifier. Reads with shared molecular identifiers were discarded instead of being binned into consensus sequences. MiTCR, with a Q25 quality threshold and the strictest error-elimination algorithm, was used for CDR3 identification, clonotype clustering and error correction. Lower-bound total TCR beta diversity was estimated with a nonparametric unseen species model using Euler transformation. TCRdb ran its own pipeline on the public reads, namely fastp trimming at Q25 and MiXCR clone calling, and kept in-frame beta chains. Each entry is one CDR3 protein sequence, shown with its most common DNA and genes. The V and J calls were determined by TCRdb, not by the authors. The sample has 700,000 to 950,000 distinct CDR3 sequences on record, roughly 64% of them singletons. Roughly 22% of the sample comes from the top ten.

Systemically healthy Caucasian individuals from Russia, about 38 in total and aged about 6 to 100 years, were included as donors. Each donor gave approximately 10 milliliters of peripheral blood, collected into EDTA-treated Vacutainer tubes. Ficoll-Paque density-gradient centrifugation was used to isolate PBMCs, with at least 7 million per sample. Trizol reagent was used to extract total RNA from PBMCs, with at least 6 micrograms per sample. Naive CD45RAhigh/CD27high T cell percentages were measured by flow cytometry on a PBMC aliquot from every donor. Material for sequencing was blood. The chain uses TRBV20-1 and TRBJ1-5, and TRBD1 aligns with 7 junction nucleotides. This TCR was recovered from a man aged 25-45 years in good health. This receptor carries the CDR3 CSARDLGGGSQPQHF. Read as DNA, the sequence is TGCAGTGCTAGAGATCTCGGAGGGGGCAGCCAGCCCCAGCATTTT.